These 29 T cell receptor beta chains share one sample of origin, sequenced in a study of cytomegalovirus exposure and HLA in healthy donors. Vbeta (60) and Jbeta (13) primers were used in the PCR. The data were produced by immunoSEQ multiplex PCR, yet TCRdb's version contains in-frame clones alone and is incomplete. The sample consists of some 240,000 clones, about nine tenths of them appearing once. Sequenced material: PBMCs. The receptors were gathered from a girl aged 2-15 years in good health and CMV-seronegative.

The chain joins TRBV9 to TRBJ2-5; weak D call: TRBD2 (5 bases). Per the germline V gene, CDR1 is SGDLS and CDR2 is YYNGEE. V shed 0 bases and J shed 1 base, with 10 bases lying between them. The CDR3 is 15 amino acids. The CDR3 sequence is CASSVGTHPQETQYF. The CDR3 nucleotides are TGTGCCAGCAGCGTAGGGACTCACCCCCAAGAGACCCAGTACTTC. The variable domain in full, with the rest retrieved from reference TRBV9 and TRBJ2-5, is DSGVTQTPKHLITATGQRVTLRCSPRSGDLSVYWYQQSLDQGLQFLIQYYNGEERAKGNILERFSAQQFPDLHSELNLSSLELGDSALYFCASSVGTHPQETQYFGPGTRLLVL.

This sequence joins TRBV5-5 and TRBJ2-2, with D unresolved. Looked up from germline, CDR1 is SGHKS and CDR2 is YYEKEE (reference sequence). CDR3 length: 15 residues. Trimming removed 4 bases from V and 1 base from J, with 11 bases in between. As DNA, the CDR3 is TGTGCCAGCAGCCCCGTACATGGGAACACCGGGGAGCTGTTTTTT. This encodes CASSPVHGNTGELFF.

The genes are TRBV5-6 and TRBJ2-7, with TRBD2 matching over 14 bases. Germline CDR1 reads SGHDT; CDR2 reads YYEEEE. Trimming took 5 bases from V and 3 from J; bases not matched to a gene: 16. The CDR3 sequence is 19 residues long. DNA for the CDR3: TGTGCCAGCAGTTATCGGACTAGCGGGAGGCCCCCCACGATCTACGAGCAGTACTTC. Amino acids: CASSYRTSGRPPTIYEQYF.

This chain uses TRBV2 with TRBJ1-2; a weak D match, TRBD1 (5 bases). Trimming removed 0 bases at V and 7 bases at J, with 6 bases between. Germline V gene lookup returns CDR1 SNHLY and CDR2 FYNNEI. This CDR3 contains 12 residues. CDR3 nucleotides: TGTGCCAGCAGTGAAGCTAGGGGTGGCTACACCTTC. Residues: CASSEARGGYTF.

The J gene is TRBJ1-5, the V gene TRBV18; D is undetermined. Trimming stripped 6 bases from V and 3 bases from J, with 15 bases between. Germline V gene lookup returns CDR1 KGHSH and CDR2 LQKENI. The CDR3 length is 15 residues. CDR3 DNA sequence: TGTGCCAGCTCCCCGACGGAGGGTCTCAATCAGCCCCAGCATTTT. The encoded protein is CASSPTEGLNQPQHF.

The table lists this clone with a count of one. The rearrangement links TRBV29-1 to TRBJ2-7; TRBD2 aligns across 13 bases. The CDR3 contains 13 residues. After removal of 6 bases from V and 5 bases from J, the junction contained 4 bases not matched to a gene. The germline CDR1 and CDR2 sequences are SQVTM and ANQGSEA. CDR3 sequence reads: CSVLAGGLHEQYF. CDR3 sequence (DNA): TGCAGCGTACTAGCGGGGGGGCTACACGAGCAGTACTTC.

This clone occurred a few times. The chain recombines TRBV2 with TRBJ1-2, with D hard to call. V lost 10 bases to trimming and J lost 3 bases, with 12 bases between them. The CDR3 runs to 12 residues. Germline V gene sequence: CDR1 SNHLY, CDR2 FYNNEI. CDR3 nucleotide sequence: TGTGCCAATCAGAGACAAGACTATGGCTACACCTTC. Its translation is CANQRQDYGYTF.

The V gene is TRBV2, the J gene TRBJ2-2; D possibly corresponds to TRBD2 (5 bases). The CDR3 runs 11 residues. Per germline, CDR1 SNHLY and CDR2 FYNNEI. V was clipped by 11 bases and J by 6 bases, with 10 bases between them. The CDR3 DNA reads TGTGCCGGAGGTCAACCCGGGGAGCTGTTTTTT. Translated: CAGGQPGELFF.

This sequence joins TRBV2 and TRBJ1-2; TRBD1 might be the D (5 bases). V lost 6 bases, J lost 7 bases, and 12 bases lay in between. CDR1 SNHLY and CDR2 FYNNEI come from the germline V gene. There are 12 residues in the CDR3. In DNA form, the CDR3 reads TGTGCCAGCAGCCCGGGGGAAACTGGCTACACCTTC. Amino acids: CASSPGETGYTF.

V is TRBV7-6 and J is TRBJ2-7; the D gene is possibly TRBD1 (5 bases). V lost 2 bases to trimming and J lost 3 bases, with 8 bases between them. This CDR3 has 13 residues. CDR1 and CDR2 from the germline V gene are SGHVS and FNYEAQ. The CDR3 DNA follows: TGTGCCAGCAGCTTACAGGGATTCTACGAGCAGTACTTC. It specifies CASSLQGFYEQYF. Full variable domain (rest looked up from reference TRBV7-6 and TRBJ2-7): GAGVSQSPRYKVTKRGQDVALRCDPISGHVSLYWYRQALGQGPEFLTYFNYEAQQDKSGLPNDRFSAERPEGSISTLTIQRTEQRDSAMYRCASSLQGFYEQYFGPGTRLTVT.

The V call is TRBV19, the J call TRBJ1-2; 10 bases are a match to TRBD1. Germline CDR1 reads LNHDA; CDR2 reads SQIVND (reference sequence). The CDR3 sequence is 15 residues long. The V and J ends lost 0 bases and 4 bases, in that order; junction bases with no gene match: 2. CDR3 bases: TGTGCCAGTAGTATAGAGGACAGGGGGACCTATGGCTACACCTTC. Translating gives CASSIEDRGTYGYTF.

The chain carries TRBV9 and TRBJ2-3, with D possibly being TRBD2 (6 bases). The germline CDR1 and CDR2 sequences are SGDLS and YYNGEE. The V end lost 0 bases, the J end lost 1 base, and 12 bases lay between the germline ends. There are 16 residues in the CDR3. This chain's CDR3 is CASSVEVSGGTDTQYF. CDR3 DNA: TGTGCCAGCAGCGTAGAGGTGTCGGGGGGCACAGATACGCAGTATTTT. The complete variable domain, with remaining parts taken from reference TRBV9 and TRBJ2-3, reads DSGVTQTPKHLITATGQRVTLRCSPRSGDLSVYWYQQSLDQGLQFLIQYYNGEERAKGNILERFSAQQFPDLHSELNLSSLELGDSALYFCASSVEVSGGTDTQYFGPGTRLTVL.

The chain recombines TRBV5-4 with TRBJ2-2; the match to TRBD1 covers 9 bases. The length of the CDR3 is 16 residues. J was trimmed by 2 bases and V by 4 bases; bases with no gene match: 6. Germline V gene data show CDR1 as SGHNT and CDR2 as YYREEE (reference sequence). CDR3 sequence: CASSQQGAVNTGELFF. The CDR3 nucleotides are TGTGCCAGCAGCCAACAGGGGGCCGTCAACACCGGGGAGCTGTTTTTT. Full variable domain (outside the CDR3, taken from reference TRBV5-4 and TRBJ2-2): ETGVTQSPTHLIKTRGQQVTLRCSSQSGHNTVSWYQQALGQGPQFIFQYYREEENGRGNFPPRFSGLQFPNYSSELNVNALELDDSALYLCASSQQGAVNTGELFFGEGSRLTVL.

V usage is TRBV2 and J usage is TRBJ2-3, with TRBD2 identical over 11 bases. With V trimmed by 5 bases and J by 6 bases, 7 bases remained unmatched. CDR3 length equals 15 residues. Germline V CDR1 and CDR2: SNHLY, FYNNEI. The CDR3 spells CASSSTSGSGDTQYF. As DNA, the CDR3 is TGTGCCAGCAGTTCCACTAGCGGGAGTGGTGATACGCAGTATTTT.

V gene TRBV10-3 combines with J gene TRBJ1-1; 7 bases fit TRBD1. The trim removed 0 bases at V and 5 bases at J, leaving 6 bases unmatched. The CDR3 consists of 15 residues. CDR1 is ENHRY, CDR2 SYGVKD, per germline. DNA of the CDR3: TGTGCCATCAGTGAGTCGTTGGCAGGGGGGACTGAAGCTTTCTTT. It is translated as CAISESLAGGTEAFF.

This clone was seen just once. This chain joins TRBV7-8 and TRBJ1-2, with 9 positions matching TRBD1. The CDR3 spans 14 residues. Per the germline V gene, CDR1 is SGHVS and CDR2 is FQNEAQ. After removal of 1 base from V and 7 bases from J, the junction contained 4 bases not matched to a gene. CDR3 in DNA: TGTGCCAGCAGCTTAGACAGGGGGCGAACTGGCTACACCTTC. Translation gives CASSLDRGRTGYTF.

The chain recombines TRBV14 with TRBJ1-2, with TRBD1 matching 7 bases. In germline, CDR1 is SGHDN, CDR2 FVKESK. This CDR3 comprises 17 residues. The ends lost 2 bases at V and 0 bases at J; junction bases unmatched: 9. CDR3 amino acids: CASSQTGALTANYGYTF. CDR3 DNA sequence: TGTGCCAGCAGCCAAACAGGGGCGCTCACTGCTAACTATGGCTACACCTTC.

This clone was seen once. This chain uses TRBV19 with TRBJ2-7; D unresolved. The CDR3 is 14 amino acids. V was trimmed by 3 bases and J by 2 bases, leaving 11 bases between them. Germline CDR1 LNHDA, CDR2 SQIVND (reference sequence). The CDR3 reads CASSIVGYPYEQYF. The CDR3 region has the DNA TGTGCCAGTAGTATCGTGGGCTACCCCTACGAGCAGTACTTC.

The chain recombines TRBV10-3 with TRBJ2-7; 13 nucleotides match TRBD2. Unmatched junction bases numbered 4, after V lost 3 bases and J lost 5 bases. The CDR3 loop spans 15 amino acids. The V gene's germline CDR1 is ENHRY and CDR2 SYGVKD. The CDR3, as DNA: TGTGCCATCAGTGAACTAGCGGGAGGGCCTAACGAGCAGTACTTC. It codes for CAISELAGGPNEQYF.

The CDR3 DNA reads TGTGCCAGCAGCTTAGCGGGAGGGCCGGCAGATACGCAGTATTTT. Translation: CASSLAGGPADTQYF. This chain joins TRBV7-2 and TRBJ2-3, with TRBD2 matching 7 bases. Per germline, CDR1 SGHTA and CDR2 FQGNSA. V shed 0 bases, J shed 4 bases, and the junction held 4 bases outside the gene matches. The CDR3 spans 15 residues.

The V call is TRBV10-1, the J call TRBJ2-2, with a tentative D call TRBD1 (6 bases). Trimming shortened V by 6 bases and J by 0 bases, and 8 bases separated the two germline ends. CDR3 length: 14 residues. CDR1 and CDR2 from the germline V gene are WNHNN and SYGVQD (reference sequence). CDR3 DNA sequence: TGCGCCAGCAGACAGGGAACGAACACCGGGGAGCTGTTTTTT. Its protein is CASRQGTNTGELFF.

Written as DNA, the CDR3 is TGCGCCAGCAGCTTGGGAACAGGGGAGAGCACTGAAGCTTTCTTT. It codes for CASSLGTGESTEAFF. The chain couples TRBV5-1 to TRBJ1-1, with 7 bases identical to TRBD1. V lost 0 bases and J lost 4; bases outside the gene matches: 6. CDR1 is SGHRS and CDR2 is YFSETQ in the germline V gene. This CDR3 comprises 15 residues.

The V and J genes are TRBV7-2 and TRBJ2-1; TRBD2 aligns across 10 bases. The CDR3 is 15 amino acids. J lost 6 bases, V lost 3 bases, and 5 bases had no gene match. Germline values: CDR1 SGHTA, CDR2 FQGNSA. CDR3 in amino acids: CASSFASGSSNEQFF. CDR3 sequence (DNA): TGTGCCAGCAGCTTTGCTAGCGGGAGTTCCAATGAGCAGTTCTTC.

The genes are TRBV10-3 and TRBJ2-3; TRBD2 matches at 15 bases. CDR3 length equals 17 residues. The germline V gene has CDR1 ENHRY and CDR2 SYGVKD. J was trimmed by 4 bases and V by 0 bases; bases with no gene match: 2. This CDR3 reads CAISESGLAGGSDTQYF. In nucleotides, the CDR3 is TGTGCCATCAGTGAGTCCGGACTAGCGGGAGGGTCAGATACGCAGTATTTT.

This chain joins TRBV30 and TRBJ1-2, with D uncertain. The V end lost 8 bases, the J end lost 2 bases, and 12 bases lay between the germline ends. CDR3 size: 12 residues. CDR1 is GTSNPN, CDR2 SVGIG, per germline (reference sequence). The CDR3 spells CAEGTLNYGYTF. The CDR3 DNA reads as TGTGCCGAGGGAACATTGAACTATGGCTACACCTTC.

V and J are TRBV6-6 and TRBJ1-2, with D perhaps matching TRBD1 (6 bases). V lost 5 bases and J lost 2, with 9 bases in between. The CDR3 spans 13 residues. CDR1 is MNHNY and CDR2 is SVGAGI in the germline V gene (reference sequence). The CDR3 loop is CASSPQGNYGYTF. DNA for the CDR3: TGTGCCAGCAGTCCCCAGGGGAACTATGGCTACACCTTC.

This rearrangement joins TRBV10-1 to TRBJ1-5; D is uncertain. From germline, CDR1 is WNHNN and CDR2 SYGVQD (reference sequence). CDR3 length: 13 residues. Trimming removed 3 bases from V and 7 bases from J, with 10 bases in between. CDR3 region: CASSDSGNQPQHF. The DNA of the CDR3 is TGCGCCAGCAGTGATTCGGGGAACCAGCCCCAGCATTTT.

The chain uses TRBV5-1 and TRBJ1-5; no clear D. This CDR3 is 15 amino acids long. The germline gives CDR1 SGHRS, CDR2 YFSETQ. V was shortened by 1 base and J by 3 bases, with 11 bases between the two germline ends. The CDR3 DNA reads TGCGCCAGCAGCTTGATGGGGAGCAACAATCAGCCCCAGCATTTT. Encoded protein: CASSLMGSNNQPQHF.

This chain connects TRBV6-5 to TRBJ2-7; the D gene is possibly TRBD2 (6 bases). CDR1 and CDR2 (germline): MNHEY, SVGAGI. V was trimmed by 1 base and J by 2 bases, leaving 12 bases between them. This CDR3 region has 15 residues. Here the CDR3 DNA reads TGTGCCAGCAGTTACTTAGCGGAAGGGGCCTACGAGCAGTACTTC. Its translation: CASSYLAEGAYEQYF.